This T cell receptor beta chain was identified in a study of tumor and adjacent non-tumor tissue in lung cancer. At the level of the study: About 4.2 million productive TCRbeta reads were obtained per sample on average.

No cell sorting was done before RNA was extracted from the tissue. More than 3 cm separated this lung sample from the edge of the tumor. Worth noting for this clonotype: Sequence at one end of the junction differs from germline and may be a read error.

CDR1 MNHNY and CDR2 SVGAGI come from the germline V gene (reference sequence). This CDR3 is built from 13 residues. A modified ARM-PCR protocol with three rounds of nested PCR amplified TCRbeta. MiXCR, applied by TCRdb to the multiplex PCR reads, yields one record per CDR3 protein. Of about 110,000 distinct CDR3 sequences listed, about 64% are singletons. The receptor's source is a man aged 55-75 years with non-small cell lung cancer. The sequencing sample was made of distant non-tumor lung tissue. V gene TRBV6-6 combines with J gene TRBJ2-7; no clear D. The CDR3 sequence is CASSYTDSYDQYF. The DNA for the CDR3 is TGTGCCAGCAGCTACACCGACTCCTACGATCAGTACTTC.